The present T cell receptor beta chain was sequenced within a study of blood T cells in healthy people across ages. A J-beta primer mix and a sample-barcoded 5' primer were used in a second PCR of about 7 to 12 cycles. TCRdb analysed the 5' RACE reads with MiXCR anew, one entry per CDR3 protein. This sample has some 1.6 million distinct CDR3 sequences, with roughly 30% found just once. This clonotype was counted between two and nine times. Germline loops: CDR1 SGDLS, CDR2 YYNGEE. CDR3 length: 14 residues. Unmatched junction bases numbered 4, after V lost 1 base and J lost 5 bases. This chain links TRBV9 with TRBJ2-5, with 8 bases lining up with TRBD2. The sample consisted of blood. The sequence was obtained from a woman aged 25 to 45 in good health. CDR3 sequence: CASSVSGSGETQYF. CDR3 DNA: TGTGCCAGCAGCGTAAGCGGGAGCGGGGAGACCCAGTACTTC.